The entry that follows covers one T cell receptor (beta chain) sequence. The antigen is not known. The sample originates from a study of early T cells in non-severe SARS-CoV-2 infection. Overall study context: Chains stayed unpaired after sequencing of bulk RNA from unsorted whole blood.

Individual cDNA molecules received unique molecular identifiers. Using its own MiXCR run on the 5' RACE reads, TCRdb lists one record per CDR3 protein. The table records 64,000 or so distinct CDR3 sequences, around 14% of them present only once. Overall study results and limits: Private and CD4 specificities were missed by VDJdb matching, which favored anti-spike CD8 responses.

The CDR3 totals 15 residues. The germline CDR1 and CDR2 sequences are KGHSH and LQKENI. V lost 6 bases to trimming and J lost 0 bases, with 15 bases between them. The TCR comes from an adult who was a healthcare worker with PCR-confirmed SARS-CoV-2 infection or an uninfected control (not recorded which). Specimen: whole blood. The rearrangement uses TRBV18 and TRBJ2-7, with D perhaps assigned TRBD1 or TRBD2 (5 bases each). CDR3: CASSIRDGDSYEQYF. The CDR3, as DNA: TGTGCCAGCTCGATCAGGGACGGGGACTCCTACGAGCAGTACTTC.